This TCR beta chain was sequenced for a study of OX40 agonist ivuxolimab in advanced cancers. Profiled with immunoSEQ multiplex PCR; TCRdb holds only in-frame clones, not every one. The table shows just over 90,000 clones, with roughly 92% occurring only once. The CDR3 sequence is 14 residues long. Germline V lookup: CDR1 SGDLS, CDR2 YYNGEE. The germline V and J ends were trimmed by 0 bases and 1 base, with 7 bases remaining between them. The source material was CD4+ or CD8+ T cells sorted from blood, sampled in a trial of the OX40 agonist ivuxolimab. This TCR was recovered from an adult with an advanced solid tumor such as melanoma, head and neck, liver or kidney cancer. The chain combines TRBV9 with TRBJ2-5; D not resolved. This chain's CDR3 is CASSVGGSQETQYF. The CDR3 region has the DNA TGTGCCAGCAGCGTAGGCGGCAGCCAAGAGACCCAGTACTTC.